Each of the 3 T cell receptor beta chains below was sequenced from the same sample in a study of T-cell memory formation after mild COVID-19. TCRdb re-analysed the 5' RACE reads in MiXCR, keeping a single row per CDR3 protein. The data hold hundreds of thousands of distinct CDR3 sequences, with about a fifth observed a single time. The source material was PBMCs or a T cell subset sorted from them (not recorded which). Receptors originate from an adult woman who had mild COVID-19 (a few samples of this study predate the infection). Cell type and time point are not known.

The chain employs TRBV7-9 and TRBJ2-7, with 13 bases aligning to TRBD2. Germline assignment: CDR1 SEHNR and CDR2 FQNEAQ (reference sequence). V shed 4 bases, J shed 7 bases, and the junction held 4 bases outside the gene matches. The CDR3 is made up of 14 amino acids. CDR3 in amino acids: CASSYPGLAGEQYF. As DNA, the CDR3 is TGTGCCAGCAGCTACCCGGGACTAGCGGGAGAGCAGTACTTC.

This clonotype was counted a few times. The chain joins TRBV24-1 to TRBJ2-7; D remains ambiguous. The germline gives CDR1 KGHDR, CDR2 SFDVKD. Trimming removed 0 bases at V and 2 bases at J, with 7 bases between. The CDR3 sequence is 14 residues long. DNA of the CDR3: TGTGCCACCAGTGATTTGGGCAGTCCCTACGAGCAGTACTTC. Encoded protein: CATSDLGSPYEQYF.

This clonotype was observed at least ten times. The V call is TRBV20-1, the J call TRBJ2-1, with 13 nucleotides matching TRBD2. This CDR3 region has 15 residues. The germline V gene has CDR1 DFQATT and CDR2 SNEGSKA (reference sequence). V gave up 4 bases and J gave up 7 bases; unmatched junction bases: 7. CDR3 DNA: TGCAGTGCTACCACCACTAGCGGGAGGGGGAATGAGCAGTTCTTC. Residues: CSATTTSGRGNEQFF.